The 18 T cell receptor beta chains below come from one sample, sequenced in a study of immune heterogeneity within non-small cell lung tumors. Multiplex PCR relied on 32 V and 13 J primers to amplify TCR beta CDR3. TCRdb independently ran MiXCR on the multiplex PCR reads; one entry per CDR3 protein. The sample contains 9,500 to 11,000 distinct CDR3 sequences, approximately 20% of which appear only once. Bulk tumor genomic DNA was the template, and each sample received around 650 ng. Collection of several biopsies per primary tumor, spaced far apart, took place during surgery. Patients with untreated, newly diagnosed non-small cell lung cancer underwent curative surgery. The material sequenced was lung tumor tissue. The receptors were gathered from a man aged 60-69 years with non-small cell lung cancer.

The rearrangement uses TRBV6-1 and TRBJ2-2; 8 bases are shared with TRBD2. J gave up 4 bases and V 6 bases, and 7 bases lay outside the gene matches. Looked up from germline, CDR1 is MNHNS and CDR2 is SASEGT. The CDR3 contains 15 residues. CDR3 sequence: CASRTGTRGTGELFF. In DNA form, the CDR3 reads TGTGCCAGCAGGACGGGGACTAGAGGCACCGGGGAGCTGTTTTTT.

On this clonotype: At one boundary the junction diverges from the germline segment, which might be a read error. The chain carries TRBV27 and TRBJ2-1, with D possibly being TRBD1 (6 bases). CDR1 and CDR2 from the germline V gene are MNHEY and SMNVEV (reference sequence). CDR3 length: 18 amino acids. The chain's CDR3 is CASSLSWGRASSYNERFF. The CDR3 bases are TGTGCCAGCAGTTTATCGTGGGGGCGGGCCAGCTCCTACAATGAGCGGTTCTTC.

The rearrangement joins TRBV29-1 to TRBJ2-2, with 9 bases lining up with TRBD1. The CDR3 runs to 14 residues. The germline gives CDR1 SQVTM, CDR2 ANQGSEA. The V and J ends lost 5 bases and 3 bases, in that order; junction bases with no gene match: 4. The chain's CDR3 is CSVKGQGDTGELFF. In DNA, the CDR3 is TGCAGCGTTAAGGGACAGGGTGACACCGGGGAGCTGTTTTTT.

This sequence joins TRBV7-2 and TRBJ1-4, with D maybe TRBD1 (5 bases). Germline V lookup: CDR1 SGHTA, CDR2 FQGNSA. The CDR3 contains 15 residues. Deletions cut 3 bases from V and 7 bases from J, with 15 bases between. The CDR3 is CASSLTVTVGEKLFF. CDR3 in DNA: TGTGCCAGCAGCTTGACCGTGACAGTGGGTGAAAAACTGTTTTTT.

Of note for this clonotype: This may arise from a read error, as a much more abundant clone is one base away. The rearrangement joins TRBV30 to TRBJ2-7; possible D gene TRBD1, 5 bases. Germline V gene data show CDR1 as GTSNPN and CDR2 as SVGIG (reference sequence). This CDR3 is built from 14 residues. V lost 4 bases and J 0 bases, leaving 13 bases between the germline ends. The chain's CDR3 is CAWKMTDTSYEQYF. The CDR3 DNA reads TGTGCCTGGAAGATGACGGACACCTCCTACGAGCAGTACTTC.

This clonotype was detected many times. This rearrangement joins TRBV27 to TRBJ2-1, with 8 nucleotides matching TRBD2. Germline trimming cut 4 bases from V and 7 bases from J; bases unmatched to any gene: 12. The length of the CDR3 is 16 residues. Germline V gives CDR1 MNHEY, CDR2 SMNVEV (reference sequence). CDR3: CASSSWDSGKGNEQFF. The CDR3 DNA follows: TGTGCCAGCAGTTCTTGGGATAGCGGGAAGGGGAATGAGCAGTTCTTC.

In DNA form, the CDR3 reads TGTGCCAGTAGTATAAAAGCGGGGGCATACAATGAGCAGTTCTTC. It translates to CASSIKAGAYNEQFF. The chain has TRBV19 and TRBJ2-1, with 8 bases matching TRBD2. The CDR3 consists of 15 residues. Germline V gives CDR1 LNHDA, CDR2 SQIVND (reference sequence). J lost 4 bases, V lost 2 bases, and 4 bases had no gene match.

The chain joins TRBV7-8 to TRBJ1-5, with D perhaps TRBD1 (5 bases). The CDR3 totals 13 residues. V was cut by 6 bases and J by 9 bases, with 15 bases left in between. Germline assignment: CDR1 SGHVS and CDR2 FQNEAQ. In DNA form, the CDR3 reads TGTGCCAGCAGTGGGGCAGGGAGACCGCCCCAGCATTTT. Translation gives CASSGAGRPPQHF.

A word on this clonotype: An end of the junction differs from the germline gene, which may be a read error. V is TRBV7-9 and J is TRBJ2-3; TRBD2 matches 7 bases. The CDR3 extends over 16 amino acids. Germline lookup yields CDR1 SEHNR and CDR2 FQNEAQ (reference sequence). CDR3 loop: CVSSLGTKAYSDTQYF. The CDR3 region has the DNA TGTGTCAGCAGCTTAGGGACTAAGGCATATTCAGATACGCAGTATTTT.

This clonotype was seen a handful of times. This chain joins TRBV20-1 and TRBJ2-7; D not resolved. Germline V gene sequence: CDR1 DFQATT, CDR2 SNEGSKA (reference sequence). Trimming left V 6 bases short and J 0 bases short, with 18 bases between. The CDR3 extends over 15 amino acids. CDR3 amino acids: CSATGWTVDSYEQYF. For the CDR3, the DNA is TGCAGTGCAACGGGCTGGACGGTTGACTCCTACGAGCAGTACTTC.

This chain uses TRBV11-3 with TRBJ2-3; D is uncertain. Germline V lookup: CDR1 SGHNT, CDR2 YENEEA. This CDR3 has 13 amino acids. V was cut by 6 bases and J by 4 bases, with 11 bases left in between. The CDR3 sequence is CASSGESADTQYF. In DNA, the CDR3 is TGTGCCAGCAGTGGGGAATCCGCAGATACGCAGTATTTT.

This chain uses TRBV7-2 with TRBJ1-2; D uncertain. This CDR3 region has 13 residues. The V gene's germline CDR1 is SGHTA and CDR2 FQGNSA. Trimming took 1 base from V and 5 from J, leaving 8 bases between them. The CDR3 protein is CASSLEVGYGYTF. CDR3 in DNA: TGTGCCAGCAGCTTAGAGGTCGGGTATGGCTACACCTTC.

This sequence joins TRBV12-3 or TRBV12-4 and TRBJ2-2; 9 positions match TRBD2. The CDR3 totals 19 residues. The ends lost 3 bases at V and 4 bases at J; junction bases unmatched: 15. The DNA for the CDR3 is TGTGCCAGCAGTTTTGATCCTTCTGGCGGGAGGGCCCCCACCGGGGAGCTGTTTTTT. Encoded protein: CASSFDPSGGRAPTGELFF.

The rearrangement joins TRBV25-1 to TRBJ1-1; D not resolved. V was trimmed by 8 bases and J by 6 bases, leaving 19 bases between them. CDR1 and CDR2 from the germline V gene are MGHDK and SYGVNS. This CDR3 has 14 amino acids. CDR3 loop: CASGPSEGAPEAFF. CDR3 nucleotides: TGTGCCAGCGGCCCTAGCGAGGGTGCTCCTGAAGCTTTCTTT.

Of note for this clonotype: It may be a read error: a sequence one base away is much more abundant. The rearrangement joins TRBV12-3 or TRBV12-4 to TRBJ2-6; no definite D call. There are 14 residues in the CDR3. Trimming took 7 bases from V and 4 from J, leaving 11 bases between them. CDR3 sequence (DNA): TGTGCCAGCACCCCCCCCCCCGGGGCCAACGTCCTGACTTTC. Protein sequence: CASTPPPGANVLTF.

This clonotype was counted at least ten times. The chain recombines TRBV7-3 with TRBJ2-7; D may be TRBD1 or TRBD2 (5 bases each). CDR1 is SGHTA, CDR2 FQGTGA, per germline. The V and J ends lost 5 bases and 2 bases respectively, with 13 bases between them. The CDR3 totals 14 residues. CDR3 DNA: TGTGCCAGCAGCCCCCGGGACCCCCCCTACGAGCAGTACTTC. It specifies CASSPRDPPYEQYF.

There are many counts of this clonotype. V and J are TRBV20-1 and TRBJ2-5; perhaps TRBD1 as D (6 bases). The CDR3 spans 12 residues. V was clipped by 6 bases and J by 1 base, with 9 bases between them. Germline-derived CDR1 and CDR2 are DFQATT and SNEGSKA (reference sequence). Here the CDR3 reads CSAGQPQETQYF. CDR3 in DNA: TGCAGTGCAGGACAGCCCCAAGAGACCCAGTACTTC.

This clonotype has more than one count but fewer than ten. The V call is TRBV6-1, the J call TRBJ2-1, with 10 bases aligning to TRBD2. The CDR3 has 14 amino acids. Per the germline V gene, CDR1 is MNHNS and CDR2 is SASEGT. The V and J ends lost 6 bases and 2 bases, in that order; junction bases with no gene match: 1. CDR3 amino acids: CASRLAGPYNEQFF. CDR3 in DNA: TGTGCCAGCAGACTAGCGGGACCCTACAATGAGCAGTTCTTC.